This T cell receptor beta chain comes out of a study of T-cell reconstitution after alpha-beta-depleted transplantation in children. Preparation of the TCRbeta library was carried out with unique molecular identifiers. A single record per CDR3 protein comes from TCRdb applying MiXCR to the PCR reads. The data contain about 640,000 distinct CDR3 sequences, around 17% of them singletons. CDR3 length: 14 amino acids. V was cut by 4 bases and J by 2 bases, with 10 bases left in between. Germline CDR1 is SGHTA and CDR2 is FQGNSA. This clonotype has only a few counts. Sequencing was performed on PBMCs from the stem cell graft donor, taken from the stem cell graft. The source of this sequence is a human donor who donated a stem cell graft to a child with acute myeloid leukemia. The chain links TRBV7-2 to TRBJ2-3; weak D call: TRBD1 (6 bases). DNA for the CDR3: TGTGCCAGCAGCTGGGGGCTCCCCACAGATACGCAGTATTTT. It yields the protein CASSWGLPTDTQYF.